This T cell receptor (beta chain) is from a study of OX40 agonist ivuxolimab in advanced cancers. In the study overall: At 0.01 to 10 mg/kg, ivuxolimab was administered intravenously to patients every 2 weeks.

Clones were sequenced by immunoSEQ multiplex PCR, and TCRdb holds only the in-frame ones, with some missing. The data contain some 83,000 clones, around 85% of them singletons. The CDR3 sequence is 14 residues long. Germline V gene data show CDR1 as SGHTA and CDR2 as FQGTGA. Trimming took 1 base from V and 0 from J, leaving 5 bases between them. Sequences were derived from CD4+ or CD8+ T cells sorted from blood, sampled in a trial of the OX40 agonist ivuxolimab. The receptor's source is an adult with an advanced solid tumor such as melanoma, head and neck, liver or kidney cancer. The chain employs TRBV7-3 and TRBJ2-3; D gene uncertain. CDR3: CASSLRASTDTQYF. CDR3 bases: TGTGCCAGCAGCTTAAGAGCTAGCACAGATACGCAGTATTTT.